The clone carrying this TCR beta chain was detected only once. Antigen specificity is unknown. With V trimmed by 2 bases and J by 3 bases, 9 bases remained unmatched. The CDR3 is made up of 19 amino acids. The germline V gene has CDR1 LNHDA and CDR2 SQIVND (reference sequence). The naive CD8 population came from CD45RO-negative cells selected for CCR7, without terminally differentiated effector memory CD45RA+ cells. Some clones are missing from TCRdb's copy, which holds only in-frame ones; the method was immunoSEQ multiplex PCR. Found here are hundreds of thousands of clones, approximately 96% of them singletons; the top ten hold around 0.1%. These data originate in a study of shared clonotypes between healthy human individuals. At the level of the study: A couple of women and a few men aged 18 to 49 made up the donors.

Whole-study results and caveats: Sampling was confined to blood; repertoires within tissues likely differ. The study found lower generation probabilities in non-shared clonotypes than in those shared by all four donors. Several donors held about 4.6% of naive CD4 clonotypes in common.

V and J are TRBV19 and TRBJ2-2, with 13 nucleotides matching TRBD2. The source of this sequence is a woman younger than 45 in good health. Sequencing was done on a sample of naive CD8+ T cells sorted from blood. The chain's CDR3 is CASSIMVGLAGVDTGELFF. Here the CDR3 DNA reads TGTGCCAGTAGTATAATGGTCGGACTAGCGGGAGTAGACACCGGGGAGCTGTTTTTT.